These T cell receptor beta chains were read from a single sample in a study of CD8 T cells in ankylosing spondylitis. TCRdb called the 5' RACE reads again in MiXCR, with one record for every CDR3 protein. The sample holds 350,000 or so distinct CDR3 sequences; 11% are singletons and the top ten take 8% to 9.5%. The source material was blood, either unsorted or a sorted T cell fraction (not recorded which). The source is a female donor with ankylosing spondylitis or in good health (not recorded which). Each CDR3 is given with its conserved first and last residue. A D gene is named only where the DNA matches it firmly. Clone size is given for some rows only: seen once, a few or many times, or a class if the clone is expanded.

>few|TRBJ1-5|TRBV2|NA
TGTGCCGCAAAGAGAGAGGGAGGTGGCAATCAGCCCCAGCATTTT
CAAKREGGGNQPQHF
>NA|TRBJ2-1|TRBV5-1|NA
TGCGCCAGCCATACAGGGGGGGTTTCCAATGAGCAGTTCTTC
CASHTGGVSNEQFF
>NA|TRBJ2-7|TRBV5-1|NA
TGCGCCAGCAGCTTGGGAAAAGGGGTAGTGTACGAGCAGTACTTC
CASSLGKGVVYEQYF
>many|TRBJ1-5|TRBV29-1|NA
TGCAGCGTTGAAGATCGGAATAGCAATCAGCCCCAGCATTTT
CSVEDRNSNQPQHF
>NA|TRBJ1-1|TRBV5-6|NA
TGTGCCAGCAGCTTGGCACAGCCGAACACTGAAGCTTTCTTT
CASSLAQPNTEAFF
>few|TRBJ1-1|TRBV18|NA
TGTGCCAGCTCACCCCGAAGCGGACCCGGTACGGGTGAAGCTTTCTTT
CASSPRSGPGTGEAFF
>few|TRBJ1-6|TRBV7-2|NA
TGTGCCAGCAGCTTAGTATCCTATAATTCACCCCTCCACTTT
CASSLVSYNSPLHF
>NA|TRBJ1-2|TRBV5-1|NA
TGCGCCAGCAGCCCTATGGACTGGGAAATTGGCTACACCTTC
CASSPMDWEIGYTF
>NA|TRBJ1-1|TRBV12-3/TRBV12-4|TRBD1
TGTGCCAGCGGAAGACAGGGCGCGAACACTGAAGCTTTCTTT
CASGRQGANTEAFF
>many|TRBJ2-1|TRBV7-8|TRBD2
TGTGCCAGCACTCGGGAAGCGGGGGGGCAGTCCTACAATGAGCAGTTCTTC
CASTREAGGQSYNEQFF
>many|TRBJ1-2|TRBV20-1|NA
TGCAGTGCTATCCGAAGGCTCCGAGGTGGCTACACCTTC
CSAIRRLRGGYTF
>NA|TRBJ1-3|TRBV18|NA
TGTGCCAGCTCACCTAAGACCAGCTCTGGAAACACCATATATTTT
CASSPKTSSGNTIYF
>many|TRBJ2-2|TRBV7-8|TRBD2
TGTGCCAGCAGCTGGGAGGGACTCGGTGTAGCCCTGAACACCGGGGAGCTGTTTTTT
CASSWEGLGVALNTGELFF
>many|TRBJ1-3|TRBV5-4|TRBD1
TGTGCCAGCAGCTTGGGGGGACAGCTTCACTCTGGAAACACCATATATTTT
CASSLGGQLHSGNTIYF
>NA|TRBJ1-6|TRBV5-1|NA
TGCGCCAGCAGCCCGGGTGGCGGGGGATCACCCCTCCACTTT
CASSPGGGGSPLHF
>NA|TRBJ2-1|TRBV3-1|NA
TGTGCCTGCAGCCAAGATCTGAAGGGACCCCGGGACTCCAATGAGCAGTTCTTC
CACSQDLKGPRDSNEQFF
>many|TRBJ2-1|TRBV12-3/TRBV12-4|NA
TGTGCCAGCAGGCGCCGGCTATACAATGAGCAGTTCTTC
CASRRRLYNEQFF
>NA|TRBJ2-1|TRBV5-1|NA
TGCGCCAGCAGCTTGGGTTCGCGGTCCCCGGACTACAATGAGCAGTTCTTC
CASSLGSRSPDYNEQFF
>many|TRBJ1-1|TRBV5-1|NA
TGCGCCAGCAGCTTGGTTGTGGGGTTCGACACTGAAGCTTTCTTT
CASSLVVGFDTEAFF
>NA|TRBJ2-5|TRBV20-1|TRBD2
TGCAGTGCTAGAGATCCTAGCGGGAGCGGGGAGACCCAGTACTTC
CSARDPSGSGETQYF
>NA|TRBJ2-1|TRBV20-1|NA
TGCAGTGCTTCGCGGGGGCCTCACTACAATGAGCAGTTCTTC
CSASRGPHYNEQFF
>many|TRBJ2-4|TRBV5-1|TRBD1
TGCGCCAGCAGTTCAGGGGGCAATTTGGCCATTCAGTACTTC
CASSSGGNLAIQYF
>NA|TRBJ2-4|TRBV20-1|NA
TGCAGTGCTAGAGAAGACAGTTTAGCCAAAAACATTCAGTACTTC
CSAREDSLAKNIQYF
>few|TRBJ2-1|TRBV2|NA
TGTGCCAGCAGTGAGTCCCTACAGAAGCAGTTCTTC
CASSESLQKQFF
>few|TRBJ2-1|TRBV7-9|TRBD2
TGTGCCAGCAGCAGGCCGGGACTAGAGTACAATGAGCAGTTCTTC
CASSRPGLEYNEQFF
>few|TRBJ1-5|TRBV28|NA
TGTGCCAGCAGTTTAGGTAGGGGGATCTGGGGCAATCAGCCCCAGCATTTT
CASSLGRGIWGNQPQHF
>NA|TRBJ1-1|TRBV19|NA
TGTGCCAGTAGTCCTATTGGGGTGAACACTGAAGCTTTCTTT
CASSPIGVNTEAFF
>many|TRBJ1-1|TRBV6-1|NA
TGTGCCAGCCGCTTGGACGAGAACAAGGGCACTGAAGCTTTCTTT
CASRLDENKGTEAFF
>many|TRBJ1-1|TRBV20-1|NA
TGCAGTGCTGATCAGAGGGGGGGCGGCACTGAAGCTTTCTTT
CSADQRGGGTEAFF
>few|TRBJ2-3|TRBV2|TRBD1
TGTACCTCAGGGGGACAGGGCAGAACAGATACGCAGTATTTT
CTSGGQGRTDTQYF
>many|TRBJ2-7|TRBV15|NA
TGTGCCACCAGCAGAGATTTTGCCCGGGAGCAGTACTTC
CATSRDFAREQYF
>many|TRBJ1-1|TRBV7-6|NA
TGTGCCAGCAGCTTAGAAGGACAGAACACTGAAGCTTTCTTT
CASSLEGQNTEAFF
>few|TRBJ2-3|TRBV27|NA
TGTGCCAGCAGTTTCAACGGGAGATCGGGCACAGATACGCAGTATTTT
CASSFNGRSGTDTQYF
>NA|TRBJ2-7|TRBV19|NA
TGTGCCAGTAGTGTGGGGCCCCCCTACGAGCAGTACTTC
CASSVGPPYEQYF
>NA|TRBJ1-2|TRBV10-3|NA
TGTGCCATCAGTGAGTCCCCAGGGCAGGTCGTCGCGAACTATGGCTACACCTTC
CAISESPGQVVANYGYTF